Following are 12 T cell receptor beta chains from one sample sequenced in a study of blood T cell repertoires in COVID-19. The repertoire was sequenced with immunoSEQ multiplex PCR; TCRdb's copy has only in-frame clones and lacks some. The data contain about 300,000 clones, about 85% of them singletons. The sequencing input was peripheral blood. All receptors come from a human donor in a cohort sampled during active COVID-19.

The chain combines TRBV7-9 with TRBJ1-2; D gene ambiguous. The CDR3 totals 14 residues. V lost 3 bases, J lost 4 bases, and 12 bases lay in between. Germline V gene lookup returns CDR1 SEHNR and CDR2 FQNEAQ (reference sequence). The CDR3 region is CASSLAGRGYGYTF. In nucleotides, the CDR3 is TGTGCCAGCAGCTTGGCCGGGCGGGGCTATGGCTACACCTTC.

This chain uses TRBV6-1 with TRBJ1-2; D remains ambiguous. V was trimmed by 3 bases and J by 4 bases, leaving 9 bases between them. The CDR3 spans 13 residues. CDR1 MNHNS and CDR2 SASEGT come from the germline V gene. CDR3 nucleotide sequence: TGTGCCAGCAGTGAGGTCGACTTCTATGGCTACACCTTC. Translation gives CASSEVDFYGYTF.

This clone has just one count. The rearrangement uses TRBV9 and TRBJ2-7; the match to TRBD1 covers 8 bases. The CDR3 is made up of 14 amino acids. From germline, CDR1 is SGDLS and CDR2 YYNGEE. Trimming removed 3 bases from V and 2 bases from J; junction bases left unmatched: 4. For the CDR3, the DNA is TGTGCCAGCAGCGCCGGGACAGGTACCTACGAGCAGTACTTC. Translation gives CASSAGTGTYEQYF.

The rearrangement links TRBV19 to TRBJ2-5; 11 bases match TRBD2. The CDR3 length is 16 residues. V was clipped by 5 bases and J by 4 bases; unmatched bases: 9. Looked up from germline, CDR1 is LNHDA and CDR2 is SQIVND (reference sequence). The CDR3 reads CASSRDSGGGRETQYF. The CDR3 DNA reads TGTGCCAGTAGTCGGGATAGCGGGGGGGGGCGAGAGACCCAGTACTTC.

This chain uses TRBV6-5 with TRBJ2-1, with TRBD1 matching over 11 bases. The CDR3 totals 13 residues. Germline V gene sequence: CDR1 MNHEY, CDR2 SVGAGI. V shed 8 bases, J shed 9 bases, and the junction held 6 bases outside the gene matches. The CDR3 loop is CASRPGQGGEQFF. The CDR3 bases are TGTGCCAGCCGCCCGGGACAGGGGGGTGAGCAGTTCTTC.

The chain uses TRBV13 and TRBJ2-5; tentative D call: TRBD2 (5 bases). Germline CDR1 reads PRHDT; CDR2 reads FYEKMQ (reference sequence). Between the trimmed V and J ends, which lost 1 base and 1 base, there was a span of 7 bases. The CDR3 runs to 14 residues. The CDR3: CASSLAGIQETQYF. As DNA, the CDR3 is TGTGCCAGCAGCTTAGCGGGAATCCAAGAGACCCAGTACTTC.

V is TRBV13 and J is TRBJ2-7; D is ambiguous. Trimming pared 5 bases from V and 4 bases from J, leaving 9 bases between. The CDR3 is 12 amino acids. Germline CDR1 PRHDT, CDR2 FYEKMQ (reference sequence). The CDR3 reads CASSRRFYEQYF. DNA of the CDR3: TGTGCCAGCAGCCGCAGGTTTTACGAGCAGTACTTC.

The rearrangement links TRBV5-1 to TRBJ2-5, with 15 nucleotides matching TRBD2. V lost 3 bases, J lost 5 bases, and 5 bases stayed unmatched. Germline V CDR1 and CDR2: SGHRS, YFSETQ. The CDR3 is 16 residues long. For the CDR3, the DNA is TGCGCCAGCAGCTCCGGACTAGCGGGAGGGAGGGAGACCCAGTACTTC. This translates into CASSSGLAGGRETQYF.

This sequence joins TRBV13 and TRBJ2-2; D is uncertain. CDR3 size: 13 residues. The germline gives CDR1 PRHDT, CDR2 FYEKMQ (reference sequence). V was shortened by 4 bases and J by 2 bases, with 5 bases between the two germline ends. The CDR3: CASSSTNTGELFF. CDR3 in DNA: TGTGCCAGCAGCTCGACTAACACCGGGGAGCTGTTTTTT.

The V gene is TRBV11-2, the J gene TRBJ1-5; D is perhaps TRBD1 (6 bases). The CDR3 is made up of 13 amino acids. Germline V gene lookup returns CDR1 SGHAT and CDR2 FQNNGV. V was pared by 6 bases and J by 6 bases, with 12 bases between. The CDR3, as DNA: TGTGCCAGCAGTTTGGGGGGGGCTCAGCCCCAGCATTTT. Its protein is CASSLGGAQPQHF.

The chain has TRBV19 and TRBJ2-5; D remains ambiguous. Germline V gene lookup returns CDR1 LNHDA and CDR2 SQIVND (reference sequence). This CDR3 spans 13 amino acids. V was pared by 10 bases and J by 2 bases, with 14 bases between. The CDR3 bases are TGTGCCACCTCTAGTTCCGGACAAGAGACCCAGTACTTC. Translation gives CATSSSGQETQYF.

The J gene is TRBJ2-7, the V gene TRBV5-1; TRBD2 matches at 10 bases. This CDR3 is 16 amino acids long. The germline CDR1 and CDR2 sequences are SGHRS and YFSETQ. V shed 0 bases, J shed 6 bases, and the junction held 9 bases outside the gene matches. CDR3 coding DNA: TGCGCCAGCAGCTTGGTCCCCGGGACTAGCGTTCGCGAGCAGTACTTC. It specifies CASSLVPGTSVREQYF. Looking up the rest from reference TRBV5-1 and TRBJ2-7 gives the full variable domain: KAGVTQTPRYLIKTRGQQVTLSCSPISGHRSVSWYQQTPGQGLQFLFEYFSETQRNKGNFPGRFSGRQFSNSRSEMNVSTLELGDSALYLCASSLVPGTSVREQYFGPGTRLTVT.